This T cell receptor beta chain comes out of a study of T cell responses to AZD1222 COVID-19 vaccine. Study findings and constraints: It should be noted that donors were predominantly white British and more often female, and clonal diversity was possibly underestimated. Spike-spanning, vaccine-associated CD4 TCRs were dominant at 160-218 and 743-854.

Concerning this clone: Its antigen is unknown.

Assay used: immunoSEQ multiplex PCR; TCRdb lists only in-frame clones, some missing. The sample has fewer than 120,000 clones; 80% to 95% are singletons. Pooled samples include second doses given at about 4 or 12 weeks. CDR1 is MNHEY and CDR2 is SVGEGT in the germline V gene. This CDR3 comprises 16 residues. V was trimmed by 6 bases and J by 2 bases, leaving 20 bases between them. The receptor's source is an adult who received the AZD1222 COVID-19 vaccine. The chain combines TRBV6-2 or TRBV6-3 with TRBJ2-7; D perhaps matches TRBD1 (6 bases). The material was peripheral blood, obtained 28 days after the second AZD1222 dose. For the CDR3, the DNA is TGTGCCAGCAGCGAAGTACAGGGCCGTATTACCTACGAGCAGTACTTC. Translated, it gives CASSEVQGRITYEQYF.